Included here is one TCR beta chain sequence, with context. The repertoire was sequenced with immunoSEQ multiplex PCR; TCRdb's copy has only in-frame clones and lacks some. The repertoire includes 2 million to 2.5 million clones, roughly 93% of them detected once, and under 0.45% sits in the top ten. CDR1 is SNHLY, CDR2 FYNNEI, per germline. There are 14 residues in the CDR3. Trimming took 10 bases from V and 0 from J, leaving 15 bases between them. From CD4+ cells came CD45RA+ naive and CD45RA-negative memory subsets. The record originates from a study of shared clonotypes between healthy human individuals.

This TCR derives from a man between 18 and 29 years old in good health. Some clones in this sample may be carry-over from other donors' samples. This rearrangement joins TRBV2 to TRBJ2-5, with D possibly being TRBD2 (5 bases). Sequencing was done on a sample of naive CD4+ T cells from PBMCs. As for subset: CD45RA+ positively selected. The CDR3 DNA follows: TGTGCCATACCACCTGTCGGGGACCAAGAGACCCAGTACTTC. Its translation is CAIPPVGDQETQYF.